These 9 T cell receptor beta chains came from one sample sequenced in a study of blood T cell repertoires in COVID-19 (dated by TCRdb to about 2020). Library creation used the immunoSEQ multiplex PCR assay. TCRdb's version of the immuneACCESS table is confined to in-frame rearrangements and falls short of the full clone set. An unresolved V gene accounts for under half of the shortfall where checked; the remainder is of unknown origin. Here the sample has 35,000 to 40,000 clones; 88% occur a single time. Of the sample, approximately 10% falls within the top ten clones. The sample consisted of peripheral blood. Every receptor here comes from a man in his 60s with active COVID-19.

This clone is a singleton in its sample. The V call is TRBV19, the J call TRBJ1-2; 9 bases align to TRBD1. V was pared by 8 bases and J by 5 bases, with 9 bases of the junction left unmatched. The CDR3 extends over 14 amino acids. Germline values: CDR1 LNHDA, CDR2 SQIVND (reference sequence). As DNA, the CDR3 is TGTGCCAGTCAGAGACAGGGGGGCATTTATGGCTACACCTTC. Its translation is CASQRQGGIYGYTF.

V usage is TRBV13 and J usage is TRBJ2-3, with TRBD2 matching over 8 bases. Per germline, CDR1 PRHDT and CDR2 FYEKMQ (reference sequence). CDR3 length: 16 amino acids. Unmatched junction bases numbered 6, after V lost 0 bases and J lost 4 bases. CDR3 nucleotide sequence: TGTGCCAGCAGCTTAGGACTAGCGGTCCCCGCAGATACGCAGTATTTT. Protein product: CASSLGLAVPADTQYF.

This clone has only one observation. The chain combines TRBV2 with TRBJ1-3, with D tentatively TRBD1 (5 bases). Between the trimmed V and J ends, which lost 5 bases and 0 bases, there was a span of 17 bases. CDR1 is SNHLY, CDR2 FYNNEI, per germline. This CDR3 has 17 amino acids. The CDR3 here is CASSISPSGFSGNTIYF. The CDR3 DNA follows: TGTGCCAGCAGTATCTCCCCTTCAGGGTTCTCTGGAAACACCATATATTTT.

The chain links TRBV4-2 to TRBJ2-7, with 7 bases lining up with TRBD1. CDR3 size: 12 residues. With 4 bases clipped from V and 6 bases from J, the junction kept 3 bases outside the gene matches. The germline V gene has CDR1 LGHNA and CDR2 YNFKEQ. The CDR3 reads CASSPGTAEQYF. The CDR3 coding sequence is TGTGCCAGCAGCCCGGGGACAGCCGAGCAGTACTTC.

This chain uses TRBV9 with TRBJ1-2; unclear D gene. CDR1 and CDR2 from the germline V gene are SGDLS and YYNGEE. V lost 0 bases to trimming and J lost 0 bases, with 9 bases between them. This CDR3 region has 15 residues. The CDR3 loop reads CASSVGAAANYGYTF. CDR3 in DNA: TGTGCCAGCAGCGTAGGGGCAGCCGCTAACTATGGCTACACCTTC.

V gene TRBV6-5 combines with J gene TRBJ1-1; TRBD1 matches at 7 bases. Germline trimming cut 5 bases from V and 10 bases from J; bases unmatched to any gene: 10. The CDR3 spans 13 residues. The V gene's germline CDR1 is MNHEY and CDR2 SVGAGI. This CDR3 is CASSSRDRDRAFF. The CDR3 nucleotides are TGTGCCAGCAGTAGCCGGGACAGAGATAGAGCTTTCTTT.

This clone was counted a few times. The chain joins TRBV9 to TRBJ1-2; 9 bases are shared with TRBD1. The CDR3 has 16 residues. V trimming: 0 bases; J trimming: 0 bases; junction bases outside the gene matches: 3. Germline V lookup: CDR1 SGDLS, CDR2 YYNGEE. The CDR3 nucleotides read TGTGCCAGCAGCGTAGGGACAGGGGCTACTAACTATGGCTACACCTTC. This codes for CASSVGTGATNYGYTF.

The rearrangement joins TRBV18 to TRBJ2-1; TRBD2 agrees at 13 bases. Germline CDR1 is KGHSH and CDR2 is LQKENI. Germline trimming cut 1 base from V and 8 bases from J; bases unmatched to any gene: 5. The CDR3 is 16 amino acids. The CDR3 region has the DNA TGTGCCAGCTCACCACAACTAGCGGGAGGGGACGATGAGCAGTTCTTC. It yields the protein CASSPQLAGGDDEQFF. Based on the CDR3 plus reference TRBV18 and TRBJ2-1, the full variable domain is NAGVMQNPRHLVRRRGQEARLRCSPMKGHSHVYWYRQLPEEGLKFMVYLQKENIIDESGMPKERFSAEFPKEGPSILRIQQVVRGDSAAYFCASSPQLAGGDDEQFFGPGTRLTVL.

The rearrangement links TRBV4-1 to TRBJ2-7; a possible D gene is TRBD2 (5 bases). CDR1 is MGHRA and CDR2 is YSYEKL in the germline V gene. The CDR3 has 15 residues. The V end was cut by 4 bases, the J end by 4 bases, with 17 bases between. The CDR3 DNA reads as TGCGCCAGCAGCCCCTCGGGGAGCGGCAGATACGAGCAGTACTTC. Amino acid sequence: CASSPSGSGRYEQYF.